This T cell receptor beta chain was captured by sequencing in a study of T cell repertoires in cytomegalovirus infection. Across the study: Shared public TCR beta signatures pointed to both CMV infection and a matching HLA type. Regarding the study as a whole: Cumulative frequency of public TCR beta families picked out carriers of CMV plus the relevant HLA.

The CDR3 has 13 amino acids. With V trimmed by 10 bases and J by 1 base, 4 bases remained unmatched. Germline CDR1 MNHEY, CDR2 SVGEGT. This clonotype was detected many times. Antigen unknown. TCRdb analysed the reads with MiXCR anew, one entry per CDR3 protein. This sample has approximately 250,000 distinct CDR3 sequences, with around 6.6% found just once. The sample was PBMCs. The clonotype comes from a human donor in good health (CMV status not recorded). Some clones in this sample may be carry-over from other donors' samples. V and J are TRBV6-2 or TRBV6-3 and TRBJ1-5, with 7 bases identical to TRBD1. The CDR3 reads CATMDRSNQPQHF. CDR3 coding DNA: TGTGCCACGATGGACAGGAGCAATCAGCCCCAGCATTTT.